Sequencing of this T cell receptor (beta chain) was carried out in a study of blood T cell repertoires in COVID-19. Study as a whole: Samples came from the United States, Italy and Spain, spanning acute and convalescent COVID-19. PBMCs, B-cell-depleted T cells, or T cells provided the cDNA or gDNA that made up the material.

This CDR3 spans 14 amino acids. CDR1 is KGHSH, CDR2 LQKENI, per germline. Trimming removed 3 bases at V and 6 bases at J, with 11 bases between. This clone has a single count. Study processing details: The assay estimated nucleated cells by amplifying reference gene primers. Generated by immunoSEQ multiplex PCR, the TCRdb table keeps only in-frame clones and is missing some. V, J and clone size derive from that table, while D and trimming were established from the DNA sequence. The sample includes roughly 92,000 clones, 85% to 90% of them seen just once. Specimen: peripheral blood. J is TRBJ1-4 and V is TRBV18; D not resolved. The sequence came from a woman of 80 years or more with active or convalescent COVID-19. The CDR3 DNA is TGTGCCAGCTCACCGGCAGTCCCCGATGAAAAACTGTTTTTT. Translating it yields CASSPAVPDEKLFF.